The 24 T cell receptor beta chains presented below share a single source sample, sequenced in a study of T cell responses to AZD1222 COVID-19 vaccine. Sequencing was performed with immunoSEQ multiplex PCR; in TCRdb, only in-frame clones are kept and a portion is missing. The sample contains approximately 97,000 clones, around 86% of which appear only once. The sample was peripheral blood, taken on day 0 of AZD1222 vaccination. The receptors come from an adult in good health.

V and J are TRBV28 and TRBJ1-1; D is possibly TRBD1 (5 bases). Looked up from germline, CDR1 is MDHEN and CDR2 is SYDVKM. The CDR3 runs 14 residues. Trimming left V 1 base short and J 5 bases short, with 11 bases between. The CDR3 reads CASSLYQGGTEAFF. The CDR3 nucleotides are TGTGCCAGCAGTTTATATCAGGGAGGGACTGAAGCTTTCTTT. Full variable domain (outside the CDR3, taken from reference TRBV28 and TRBJ1-1): DVKVTQSSRYLVKRTGEKVFLECVQDMDHENMFWYRQDPGLGLRLIYFSYDVKMKEKGDIPEGYSVSREKKERFSLILESASTNQTSMYLCASSLYQGGTEAFFGQGTRLTVV.

This clone has a handful of counts. J is TRBJ1-5 and V is TRBV6-5; D is unclear. CDR1 is MNHEY and CDR2 is SVGAGI in the germline V gene. This CDR3 has 13 residues. V was pared by 2 bases and J by 3 bases, with 5 bases between. This chain's CDR3 is CASSYANNQPQHF. The CDR3 nucleotides read TGTGCCAGCAGTTACGCCAACAATCAGCCCCAGCATTTT.

This chain uses TRBV7-2 with TRBJ1-1; 8 positions agree with TRBD1. In germline, CDR1 is SGHTA, CDR2 FQGNSA. This CDR3 spans 17 amino acids. V shed 5 bases and J 1 base; nucleotides not matched to a gene: 12. The CDR3 DNA sequence: TGTGCCAGCAGCGGGGGGACCCCCGGGACAGGGAACACTGAAGCTTTCTTT. Protein sequence: CASSGGTPGTGNTEAFF.

The chain employs TRBV6-1 and TRBJ2-7; 13 nucleotides align to TRBD2. The CDR3 has 17 amino acids. CDR1 is MNHNS, CDR2 SASEGT, per germline. With V trimmed by 0 bases and J by 3 bases, 5 bases remained unmatched. The CDR3 protein is CASSEARRTSGSYEQYF. DNA of the CDR3: TGTGCCAGCAGTGAAGCGCGAAGGACTAGCGGGAGCTACGAGCAGTACTTC.

The chain joins TRBV24-1 to TRBJ2-1; 9 bases are a match to TRBD1. Germline lookup yields CDR1 KGHDR and CDR2 SFDVKD. This CDR3 comprises 12 residues. With V trimmed by 9 bases and J by 7 bases, 3 bases remained unmatched. CDR3 sequence: CATRDRVNEQFF. The CDR3 bases are TGTGCCACCCGGGACAGGGTTAATGAGCAGTTCTTC.

The chain carries TRBV28 and TRBJ2-7; tentative D call: TRBD1 (5 bases). CDR3 length: 13 amino acids. The germline V gene encodes CDR1 MDHEN and CDR2 SYDVKM. V shed 5 bases and J shed 0 bases, with 8 bases lying between them. CDR3 protein: CASSGDSSYEQYF. CDR3 coding DNA: TGTGCCAGCAGTGGAGACAGCTCCTACGAGCAGTACTTC.

This sequence joins TRBV6-4 and TRBJ1-6, with 10 bases matching TRBD1. The germline CDR1 and CDR2 sequences are MRHNA and SNTAGT. Trimming at V came to 0 bases and at J to 7 bases, leaving 0 bases not matched to a gene. The CDR3 is made up of 15 amino acids. The CDR3 sequence is CASSDSTGGNSPLHF. The CDR3, as DNA: TGTGCCAGCAGTGACTCGACAGGGGGCAATTCACCCCTCCACTTT.

This clone was seen only once. V and J are TRBV5-6 and TRBJ2-7; D unclear. The V and J ends lost 4 bases and 1 base respectively, with 12 bases between them. The CDR3 spans 14 residues. Germline V lookup: CDR1 SGHDT, CDR2 YYEEEE. CDR3 residues: CASSPWIGSYEQYF. In DNA, the CDR3 is TGTGCCAGCAGCCCTTGGATTGGGTCCTACGAGCAGTACTTC.

In this sample, this clone turned up a few times. V gene TRBV29-1 combines with J gene TRBJ1-4, with TRBD1 as a possible D gene (5 bases). This CDR3 is built from 14 residues. With 6 bases removed from V and 6 bases from J, the gap between germline ends came to 17 bases. Germline V lookup: CDR1 SQVTM, CDR2 ANQGSEA. CDR3 sequence reads: CSVLRDSGDEKLFF. DNA of the CDR3: TGCAGCGTCCTCAGGGATTCGGGTGATGAAAAACTGTTTTTT.

This sequence joins TRBV7-9 and TRBJ1-2, with unresolved D. This CDR3 has 14 residues. Trimming removed 8 bases from V and 0 bases from J, with 13 bases in between. Germline assignment: CDR1 SEHNR and CDR2 FQNEAQ (reference sequence). Written as DNA, the CDR3 is TGTGCCAGCGCTATCCGGGGAACTAACTATGGCTACACCTTC. It yields the protein CASAIRGTNYGYTF.

The chain joins TRBV18 to TRBJ2-7, with 10 positions matching TRBD2. V lost 3 bases to trimming and J lost 2 bases; unmatched junction nucleotides: 4. The germline V gene encodes CDR1 KGHSH and CDR2 LQKENI. CDR3 length: 15 residues. CDR3 DNA sequence: TGTGCCAGCTCACCCCGGACTAGCGGAACCTACGAGCAGTACTTC. Its translation: CASSPRTSGTYEQYF.

This chain links TRBV29-1 with TRBJ1-1; TRBD1 matches at 8 bases. The CDR3 loop spans 14 amino acids. Germline-derived CDR1 and CDR2 are SQVTM and ANQGSEA. V gave up 3 bases and J gave up 11 bases; unmatched junction bases: 14. In DNA, the CDR3 is TGCAGCGTTGATATAGAAACCCGGACAGGGAGGGCTTTCTTT. This translates into CSVDIETRTGRAFF.

The J gene is TRBJ1-1, the V gene TRBV9; D is ambiguous. The ends were cut back, 0 bases at V and 7 bases at J, with 13 bases in the middle. CDR1 is SGDLS, CDR2 YYNGEE, per germline. The CDR3 loop spans 14 amino acids. The CDR3 sequence: CASSVGYGLDEAFF. The CDR3 nucleotides read TGTGCCAGCAGCGTAGGGTACGGGTTGGATGAAGCTTTCTTT. The full variable domain, rest sourced from reference TRBV9 and TRBJ1-1, is DSGVTQTPKHLITATGQRVTLRCSPRSGDLSVYWYQQSLDQGLQFLIQYYNGEERAKGNILERFSAQQFPDLHSELNLSSLELGDSALYFCASSVGYGLDEAFFGQGTRLTVV.

The chain couples TRBV5-1 to TRBJ2-7, with D possibly being TRBD1 (6 bases). The ends were cut back, 6 bases at V and 5 bases at J, with 15 bases in the middle. Germline V lookup: CDR1 SGHRS, CDR2 YFSETQ. CDR3 length equals 13 residues. The CDR3 here is CASTTLGAHEQYF. The CDR3 DNA sequence: TGCGCCAGCACCACCCTGGGGGCTCACGAGCAGTACTTC. The complete variable domain, with remaining parts taken from reference TRBV5-1 and TRBJ2-7, reads KAGVTQTPRYLIKTRGQQVTLSCSPISGHRSVSWYQQTPGQGLQFLFEYFSETQRNKGNFPGRFSGRQFSNSRSEMNVSTLELGDSALYLCASTTLGAHEQYFGPGTRLTVT.

This clone was seen a single time. The V and J genes are TRBV6-1 and TRBJ1-5, with 11 bases lining up with TRBD1. Trimming cost V 3 bases and J 6 bases; bases outside gene matches: 4. Germline assignment: CDR1 MNHNS and CDR2 SASEGT. CDR3 length equals 15 residues. The CDR3 is CASSEDRGRVQPQHF. CDR3 DNA sequence: TGTGCCAGCAGTGAGGACAGGGGGCGCGTTCAGCCCCAGCATTTT.

The J gene is TRBJ1-5, the V gene TRBV28; 7 nucleotides line up with TRBD1. The CDR3 length is 15 residues. CDR1 MDHEN and CDR2 SYDVKM come from the germline V gene. V shed 6 bases, J shed 2 bases, and the junction held 7 bases outside the gene matches. The CDR3 is CASSKGQFGNQPQHF. CDR3 nucleotides: TGTGCCAGCAGCAAGGGACAGTTCGGCAATCAGCCCCAGCATTTT.

The J gene is TRBJ2-2, the V gene TRBV2, with unresolved D. The CDR3 has 13 amino acids. The V gene lost 3 bases and the J gene lost 7 bases, with 9 bases spanning the gap. From germline, CDR1 is SNHLY and CDR2 FYNNEI. The CDR3 protein is CASSESRFGELFF. Written as DNA, the CDR3 is TGTGCCAGCAGTGAGTCTAGGTTCGGGGAGCTGTTTTTT.

CDR3 in DNA: TGTGCCAGCGGGCTAGCGGGGGGGGGCACAGATACGCAGTATTTT. This encodes CASGLAGGGTDTQYF. The J gene is TRBJ2-3, the V gene TRBV6-5; TRBD2 aligns across 12 bases. J lost 1 base, V lost 8 bases, and 4 bases had no gene match. CDR1 and CDR2 (germline): MNHEY, SVGAGI. This CDR3 has 15 residues.

This clone was seen a handful of times. The gene calls are TRBV5-1 and TRBJ2-7; D gene uncertain. The CDR3 extends over 15 amino acids. Trimming cost V 0 bases and J 1 base, with 11 bases left between them. From germline, CDR1 is SGHRS and CDR2 YFSETQ. This CDR3 is CASSLAPWASYEQYF. CDR3 in DNA: TGCGCCAGCAGCTTGGCCCCGTGGGCATCCTACGAGCAGTACTTC.

The rearrangement joins TRBV9 to TRBJ2-2; D may be TRBD1 (5 bases). V gave up 0 bases and J gave up 5 bases, with 11 bases separating them. This CDR3 contains 15 residues. Per germline, CDR1 SGDLS and CDR2 YYNGEE. The DNA of the CDR3 is TGTGCCAGCAGCGTAGATCAGGGAAGGACCGGGGAGCTGTTTTTT. The encoded protein is CASSVDQGRTGELFF.

The chain is built from TRBV7-3 and TRBJ1-1, with 8 bases aligning to TRBD1. With 0 bases clipped from V and 6 bases from J, the junction kept 3 bases outside the gene matches. The CDR3 totals 14 residues. Germline CDR1 SGHTA, CDR2 FQGTGA. The CDR3 nucleotides read TGTGCCAGCAGCTTAACCGGACAGGGTTCTGAAGCTTTCTTT. Translating gives CASSLTGQGSEAFF.

The genes are TRBV24-1 and TRBJ2-5; 7 bases are a match to TRBD2. The CDR3 has 15 residues. Germline CDR1 and CDR2: KGHDR and SFDVKD. Trimming cost V 3 bases and J 3 bases; bases outside gene matches: 6. The CDR3 DNA reads TGTGCCACCAGTGATCCGGGCGGGAGTGAAGAGACCCAGTACTTC. As protein: CATSDPGGSEETQYF.

The chain joins TRBV4-3 to TRBJ2-2; D might be TRBD1 (6 bases). Trimming took off 4 bases at V and 6 bases at J, with 12 bases between the two ends. The CDR3 covers 14 residues. In germline, CDR1 is LGHNA, CDR2 YSLEER. Here the CDR3 reads CASSRTASSGELFF. The CDR3 bases are TGCGCCAGCAGCCGGACAGCGAGCTCCGGGGAGCTGTTTTTT.

The rearrangement joins TRBV19 to TRBJ2-2; no clear D gene. The CDR3 is 14 amino acids. Germline CDR1 reads LNHDA; CDR2 reads SQIVND (reference sequence). Trimming removed 3 bases at V and 3 bases at J, with 8 bases between. The CDR3 DNA reads as TGTGCCAGTAGTATCGTTTCGGACACCGGGGAGCTGTTTTTT. It encodes CASSIVSDTGELFF.